The source of this T cell receptor beta chain is a study of Graves' ophthalmopathy and Graves' hyperthyroidism. This clonotype showed up many times. The target antigen is unknown. Moderate-to-severe activity, CAS ≥3, NOSPECS ≥4 and a duration under 3 months were seen in donors with ophthalmopathy. The authors isolated PBMCs from 10 ml of fresh peripheral blood. Amplification from RNA transcripts yielded the TCR beta CDR3 regions. HTBI primers served in a first-round RT-PCR, which a second-round multiplex PCR followed. TCRdb reprocessed the multiplex PCR reads via MiXCR and lists one record per CDR3 protein. Of roughly 500,000 distinct CDR3 sequences in the sample, approximately 14% were seen once. The CDR3 extends over 15 amino acids. In germline, CDR1 is MNHEY, CDR2 SVGAGI. Between the trimmed V and J ends, which lost 7 bases and 8 bases, there was a span of 23 bases. Broader study findings: Discriminating ophthalmopathy from stable hyperthyroidism, a 13-signature model attained a sensitivity of about 85% and a specificity of about 79%. Most thyroid clonotypes expanded beyond 0.001 frequency were also found in blood.

This chain uses TRBV6-5 with TRBJ1-2; D is unclear. The sample was blood. This clonotype was obtained from a woman aged 30 to 39 with Graves' ophthalmopathy. The CDR3 DNA follows: TGTGCCAGCACCGACAAAGTAGTAGCCTCTCGAGGCTACACCTTC. Translation gives CASTDKVVASRGYTF.